These 12 T cell receptor beta chains were all obtained from the same sample, sequenced in a study of control samples from healthy donors and cancer patients. Using immunoSEQ multiplex PCR, the repertoire was profiled, and TCRdb retains in-frame clones only, with some absent. The data contain tens of thousands of clones, roughly 94% of them singletons. Material for sequencing was blood. Every receptor here comes from a man aged 25 to 40 in good health.

This clone was counted once. CDR3 protein: CASSWGTGTSGELFF. The CDR3 coding sequence is TGCGCCAGCAGCTGGGGGACAGGGACGTCCGGGGAGCTGTTTTTT. The V call is TRBV5-1, the J call TRBJ2-2; 9 nucleotides match TRBD1. Losses at the gene ends were 3 bases for V and 6 bases for J; bases not matched to a gene: 6. CDR1 is SGHRS, CDR2 YFSETQ, per germline. The CDR3 spans 15 residues.

This clone showed up just once. This rearrangement joins TRBV24-1 to TRBJ2-7; tentative D call: TRBD2 (5 bases). With 10 bases removed from V and 5 bases from J, the gap between germline ends came to 14 bases. CDR3 length: 12 amino acids. The germline V gene has CDR1 KGHDR and CDR2 SFDVKD. CDR3 residues: CATPGRTHEQYF. CDR3 bases: TGTGCCACTCCGGGCCGGACTCACGAGCAGTACTTC.

The V call is TRBV9, the J call TRBJ1-1; D call uncertain. The CDR3 runs 14 residues. Trimming removed 1 base at V and 3 bases at J, with 10 bases between. The germline V gene has CDR1 SGDLS and CDR2 YYNGEE. In DNA, the CDR3 is TGTGCCAGCAGCGTAAAGAATAGGGACACTGAAGCTTTCTTT. This encodes CASSVKNRDTEAFF.

The rearrangement joins TRBV7-9 to TRBJ2-7, with D hard to call. Germline loops: CDR1 SEHNR, CDR2 FQNEAQ (reference sequence). CDR3 size: 11 residues. Trimming took off 1 base at V and 4 bases at J, with 2 bases between the two ends. This CDR3 reads CASSLDYEQYF. The CDR3, as DNA: TGTGCCAGCAGCTTAGATTACGAGCAGTACTTC.

This chain joins TRBV24-1 and TRBJ2-7, with TRBD2 matching 11 bases. The germline V gene has CDR1 KGHDR and CDR2 SFDVKD. After removal of 3 bases from V and 4 bases from J, the junction contained 4 bases not matched to a gene. The CDR3 runs 15 residues. The CDR3 here is CATSDGTSGPYEQYF. CDR3 sequence (DNA): TGTGCCACCAGTGATGGGACTAGCGGACCATACGAGCAGTACTTC.

V gene TRBV25-1 combines with J gene TRBJ1-4, with D hard to call. From germline, CDR1 is MGHDK and CDR2 SYGVNS. The CDR3 has 13 amino acids. Trimming shortened V by 8 bases and J by 8 bases, and 15 bases separated the two germline ends. CDR3 sequence (DNA): TGTGCCAGCCTCGTGCGACGATGCGAAAAACTGTTTTTT. It translates to CASLVRRCEKLFF.

A note on this clone: One junction end does not reproduce the germline sequence, and a read error may be involved. V and J are TRBV7-7 and TRBJ2-2; unclear D gene. Germline CDR1 reads SSHAT; CDR2 reads FNYEAQ (reference sequence). This CDR3 has 14 amino acids. Here the CDR3 reads CASSRSRASGELFF. The CDR3 nucleotides are TGTGCTAGCAGCCGCTCTCGCGCCAGCGGGGAGCTGTTTTTT.

The rearrangement links TRBV7-8 to TRBJ2-1; no clear D. The CDR3 runs to 16 residues. V was cut by 5 bases and J by 2 bases, with 16 bases left in between. Germline-derived CDR1 and CDR2 are SGHVS and FQNEAQ. CDR3: CASSPIEQATYNEQFF. In nucleotides, the CDR3 is TGTGCCAGCAGCCCAATTGAGCAGGCTACCTACAATGAGCAGTTCTTC.

This rearrangement joins TRBV7-2 to TRBJ2-2; the match to TRBD2 covers 10 bases. This CDR3 has 15 residues. With V trimmed by 2 bases and J by 4 bases, 1 base remained unmatched. Germline V gives CDR1 SGHTA, CDR2 FQGNSA. The CDR3 DNA reads TGTGCCAGCAGCTTAAGCGGGAGGGCCACCGGGGAGCTGTTTTTT. The encoded protein is CASSLSGRATGELFF.

The chain employs TRBV29-1 and TRBJ2-7; D perhaps matches TRBD2 (5 bases). Germline V CDR1 and CDR2: SQVTM, ANQGSEA. The CDR3 runs 12 residues. Trimming left V 2 bases short and J 7 bases short, with 12 bases between. CDR3 nucleotides: TGCAGCGTTGAAAGCCCCGGGGTTGAGCAGTACTTC. Its translation: CSVESPGVEQYF.

This clone appeared a single time. The same CDR3 also results from other DNA sequences found in this sample. The V call is TRBV15, the J call TRBJ1-5, with a tentative D call TRBD1 (5 bases). CDR1 LNHNV and CDR2 YYDKDF come from the germline V gene (reference sequence). This CDR3 comprises 15 residues. Trimming shortened V by 1 base and J by 6 bases, and 13 bases separated the two germline ends. CDR3 bases: TGTGCCACCAGCAGAGGGGGCAGGGTGGGTCAGCCCCAGCATTTT. It is translated as CATSRGGRVGQPQHF.

This sequence joins TRBV27 and TRBJ2-3, with D perhaps assigned TRBD1 or TRBD2 (5 bases each). Trimming cost V 5 bases and J 5 bases, with 5 bases left between them. The CDR3 extends over 11 amino acids. The germline gives CDR1 MNHEY, CDR2 SMNVEV (reference sequence). The CDR3 loop is CASSGGDTQYF. The CDR3 nucleotides read TGTGCCAGCAGTGGGGGAGATACGCAGTATTTT.